These 14 T cell receptor beta chains came from one sample sequenced in a study of T cell responses to AZD1222 COVID-19 vaccine. Clones were sequenced by immunoSEQ multiplex PCR, and TCRdb holds only the in-frame ones, with some missing. The table records 90,000 or so clones, approximately 86% of them present only once. The source material was peripheral blood, sampled on day 0 of AZD1222 vaccination. Receptors originate from an adult in good health.

The V call is TRBV3-1 (or the pseudogene TRBV3-2), the J call TRBJ2-7; D ambiguous. This CDR3 has 11 amino acids. Germline CDR1 and CDR2: LGHDT and YNNKEL (reference sequence). The V end was cut by 0 bases, the J end by 5 bases, with 2 bases between. CDR3 residues: CASSQDHEQYF. DNA of the CDR3: TGTGCCAGCAGCCAAGATCACGAGCAGTACTTC.

The rearrangement links TRBV29-1 to TRBJ2-7; 7 nucleotides agree with TRBD2. Germline assignment: CDR1 SQVTM and CDR2 ANQGSEA. This CDR3 spans 14 amino acids. After removal of 2 bases from V and 0 bases from J, the junction contained 4 bases not matched to a gene. The CDR3 DNA reads TGCAGCGTTGAAAGGGGCGGGGGCTCCTACGAGCAGTACTTC. Its translation is CSVERGGGSYEQYF.

This chain uses TRBV19 with TRBJ1-6, with no clear D. CDR3 length: 14 residues. CDR1 LNHDA and CDR2 SQIVND come from the germline V gene (reference sequence). The V end lost 0 bases, the J end lost 7 bases, and 7 bases lay between the germline ends. CDR3 region: CASSIEARNSPLHF. The CDR3 DNA is TGTGCCAGTAGTATAGAGGCCAGAAATTCACCCCTCCACTTT.

This chain links TRBV30 with TRBJ1-2, with D unresolved. V lost 2 bases and J 8 bases, leaving 12 bases between the germline ends. The V gene's germline CDR1 is GTSNPN and CDR2 SVGIG (reference sequence). This CDR3 has 12 residues. The chain's CDR3 is CAWSTRSGGYTF. The CDR3 DNA is TGTGCCTGGAGTACCAGGTCTGGGGGCTACACCTTC.

This rearrangement joins TRBV28 to TRBJ1-4; D is possibly TRBD1 (6 bases). Trimming shortened V by 2 bases and J by 8 bases, and 12 bases separated the two germline ends. The CDR3 extends over 14 amino acids. In germline, CDR1 is MDHEN, CDR2 SYDVKM. The CDR3 DNA is TGTGCCAGCAGTTTAAACAGGGTGGGAGAAAAACTGTTTTTT. Translation: CASSLNRVGEKLFF.

J is TRBJ1-2 and V is TRBV27; a weak D match, TRBD1 (5 bases). Trimming stripped 5 bases from V and 5 bases from J, with 12 bases between. The CDR3 is 13 amino acids. Germline lookup yields CDR1 MNHEY and CDR2 SMNVEV (reference sequence). CDR3 protein: CASSPTAWYGYTF. In DNA form, the CDR3 reads TGTGCCAGCAGTCCGACAGCTTGGTATGGCTACACCTTC.

V gene TRBV6-4 combines with J gene TRBJ2-1; 12 bases line up with TRBD1. This CDR3 is 14 amino acids long. V shed 4 bases, J shed 10 bases, and the junction held 5 bases outside the gene matches. Germline CDR1 and CDR2: MRHNA and SNTAGT. CDR3 in amino acids: CASSAGTGGQEQFF. As DNA, the CDR3 is TGTGCCAGCAGTGCCGGGACAGGGGGCCAGGAGCAGTTCTTC.

CDR3 region: CASKVLVSSYEQYF. CDR3 DNA: TGTGCCAGCAAAGTTTTGGTGAGCTCCTACGAGCAGTACTTC. This chain links TRBV2 with TRBJ2-7; D is unclear. Between the trimmed V and J ends, which lost 7 bases and 0 bases, there was a span of 13 bases. Germline V gene lookup returns CDR1 SNHLY and CDR2 FYNNEI. This CDR3 comprises 14 residues.

CDR3 region: CASSPTGDTEAFF. CDR3 nucleotides: TGCGCCAGCAGCCCCACAGGGGACACTGAAGCTTTCTTT. The J gene is TRBJ1-1, the V gene TRBV5-1; 7 bases align to TRBD1. The V gene end was trimmed by 4 bases and the J gene end by 3 bases; junction bases not matched to a gene: 3. Germline lookup yields CDR1 SGHRS and CDR2 YFSETQ. The CDR3 consists of 13 residues.

The chain is built from TRBV5-1 and TRBJ2-1; TRBD2 agrees at 7 bases. The V gene end was trimmed by 4 bases and the J gene end by 7 bases; junction bases not matched to a gene: 8. The CDR3 loop spans 14 amino acids. CDR1 is SGHRS and CDR2 is YFSETQ in the germline V gene. In DNA, the CDR3 is TGCGCCAGCAGCAGAAACCAGGGAGGGAATGAGCAGTTCTTC. It is translated as CASSRNQGGNEQFF.

The CDR3 is CASSPGQHSYEQYF. The DNA for the CDR3 is TGTGCCAGCAGTCCGGGACAGCACTCCTACGAGCAGTACTTC. V usage is TRBV6-5 and J usage is TRBJ2-7; 7 nucleotides match TRBD1. The length of the CDR3 is 14 residues. J was trimmed by 0 bases and V by 5 bases; bases with no gene match: 4. The germline V gene has CDR1 MNHEY and CDR2 SVGAGI.

The chain combines TRBV5-1 with TRBJ1-1, with a weak D call TRBD1 (6 bases). The germline V and J ends were trimmed by 4 bases and 2 bases, with 12 bases remaining between them. The CDR3 spans 14 residues. Germline V lookup: CDR1 SGHRS, CDR2 YFSETQ. CDR3 sequence (DNA): TGCGCCAGCAGCGGACAGACAGGAAACACTGAAGCTTTCTTT. Translation: CASSGQTGNTEAFF.

V is TRBV7-9 and J is TRBJ1-2; D is uncertain. The CDR3 loop spans 15 amino acids. V lost 2 bases and J 3 bases, leaving 13 bases between the germline ends. Per the germline V gene, CDR1 is SEHNR and CDR2 is FQNEAQ (reference sequence). The CDR3 DNA is TGTGCCAGCAGCTTAACCCGGAGGGTAGACTATGGCTACACCTTC. Encoded protein: CASSLTRRVDYGYTF. The complete variable domain, with remaining parts taken from reference TRBV7-9 and TRBJ1-2, reads DTGVSQNPRHKITKRGQNVTFRCDPISEHNRLYWYRQTLGQGPEFLTYFQNEAQLEKSRLLSDRFSAERPKGSFSTLEIQRTEQGDSAMYLCASSLTRRVDYGYTFGSGTRLTVV.

The chain links TRBV24-1 to TRBJ1-5; maybe TRBD1 (5 bases). Trimming removed 5 bases from V and 0 bases from J, with 13 bases in between. The V gene's germline CDR1 is KGHDR and CDR2 SFDVKD. This CDR3 is 16 amino acids long. The CDR3 spells CATSAWKGLSNQPQHF. In nucleotides, the CDR3 is TGTGCCACCAGTGCCTGGAAGGGACTTAGCAATCAGCCCCAGCATTTT.